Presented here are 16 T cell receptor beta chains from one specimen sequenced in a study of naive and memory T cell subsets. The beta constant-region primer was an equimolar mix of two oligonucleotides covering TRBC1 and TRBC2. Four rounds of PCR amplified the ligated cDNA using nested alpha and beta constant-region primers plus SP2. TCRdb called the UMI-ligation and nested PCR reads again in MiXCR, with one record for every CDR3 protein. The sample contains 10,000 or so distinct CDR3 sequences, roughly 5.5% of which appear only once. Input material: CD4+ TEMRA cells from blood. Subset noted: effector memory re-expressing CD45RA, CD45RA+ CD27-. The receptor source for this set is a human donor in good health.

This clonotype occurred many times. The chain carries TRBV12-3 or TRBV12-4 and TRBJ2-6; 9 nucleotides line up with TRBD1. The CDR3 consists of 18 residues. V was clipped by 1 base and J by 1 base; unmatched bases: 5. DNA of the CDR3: TGTGCCAGCAGTTTAGGGACAGGGGTTATGTCTGGGGCCAACGTCCTGACTTTC. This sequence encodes CASSLGTGVMSGANVLTF.

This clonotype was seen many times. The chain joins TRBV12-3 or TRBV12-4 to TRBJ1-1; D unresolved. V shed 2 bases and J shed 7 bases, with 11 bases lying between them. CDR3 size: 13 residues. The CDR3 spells CASSLLGGIEAFF. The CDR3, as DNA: TGTGCCAGCAGTTTATTAGGAGGGATTGAAGCTTTCTTT.

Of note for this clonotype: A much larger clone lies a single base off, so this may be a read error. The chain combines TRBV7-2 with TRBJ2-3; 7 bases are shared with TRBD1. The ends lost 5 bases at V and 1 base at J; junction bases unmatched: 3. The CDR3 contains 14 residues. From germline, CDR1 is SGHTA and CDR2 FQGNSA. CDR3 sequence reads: CASSRDSGTDTQYF. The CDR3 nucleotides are TGTGCCAGCAGCCGGGACAGTGGCACAGATACGCAGTATTTT.

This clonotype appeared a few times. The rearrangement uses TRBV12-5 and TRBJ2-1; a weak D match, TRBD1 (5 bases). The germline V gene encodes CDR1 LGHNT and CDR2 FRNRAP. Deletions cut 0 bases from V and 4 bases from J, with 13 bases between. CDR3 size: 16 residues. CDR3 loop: CASGLVLGQGYNEQFF. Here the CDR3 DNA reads TGTGCTAGTGGTTTGGTACTGGGTCAGGGATACAATGAGCAGTTCTTC.

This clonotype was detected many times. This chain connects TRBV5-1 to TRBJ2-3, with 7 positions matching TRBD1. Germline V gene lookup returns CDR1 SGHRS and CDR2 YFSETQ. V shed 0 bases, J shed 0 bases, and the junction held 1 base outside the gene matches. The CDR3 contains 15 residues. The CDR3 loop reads CASSLEQGSTDTQYF. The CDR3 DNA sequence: TGCGCCAGCAGCTTGGAACAGGGGAGCACAGATACGCAGTATTTT.

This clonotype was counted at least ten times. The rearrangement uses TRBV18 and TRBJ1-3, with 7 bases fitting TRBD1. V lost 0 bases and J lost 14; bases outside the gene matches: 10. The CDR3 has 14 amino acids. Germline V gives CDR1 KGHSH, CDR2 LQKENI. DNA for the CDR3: TGTGCCAGCTCACCACCGGGACAGAAATACTCGGTATATTTT. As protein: CASSPPGQKYSVYF.

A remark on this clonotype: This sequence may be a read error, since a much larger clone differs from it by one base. This CDR3 reads CASSSKGVTYEQYF. The CDR3 coding sequence is TGTGCCAGCAGCTCTAAGGGGGTTACCTACGAGCAGTACTTC. This chain uses TRBV7-2 with TRBJ2-7; possibly TRBD1 for D (6 bases). CDR3 length: 14 amino acids. The V gene lost 4 bases and the J gene lost 2 bases, with 12 bases spanning the gap. Germline CDR1 is SGHTA and CDR2 is FQGNSA.

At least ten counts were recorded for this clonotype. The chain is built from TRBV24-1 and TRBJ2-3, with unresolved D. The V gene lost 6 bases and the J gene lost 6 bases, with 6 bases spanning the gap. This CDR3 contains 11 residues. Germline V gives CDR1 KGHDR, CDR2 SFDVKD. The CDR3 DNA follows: TGTGCCACCAGTCTGGCGGATACGCAGTATTTT. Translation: CATSLADTQYF.

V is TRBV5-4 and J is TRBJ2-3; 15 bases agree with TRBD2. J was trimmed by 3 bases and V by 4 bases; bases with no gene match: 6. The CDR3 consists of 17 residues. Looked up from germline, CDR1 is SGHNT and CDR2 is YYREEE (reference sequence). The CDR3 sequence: CASSPKGLAGGTDTQYF. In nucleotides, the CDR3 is TGTGCCAGCAGCCCTAAAGGACTAGCGGGGGGGACAGATACGCAGTATTTT.

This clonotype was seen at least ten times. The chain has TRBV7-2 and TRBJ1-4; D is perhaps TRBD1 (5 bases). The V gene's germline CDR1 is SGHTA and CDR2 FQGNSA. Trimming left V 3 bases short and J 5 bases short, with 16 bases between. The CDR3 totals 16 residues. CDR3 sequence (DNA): TGTGCCAGCAGCTTCTTGGGTAGGGGAAGAAATGAAAAACTGTTTTTT. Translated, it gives CASSFLGRGRNEKLFF.

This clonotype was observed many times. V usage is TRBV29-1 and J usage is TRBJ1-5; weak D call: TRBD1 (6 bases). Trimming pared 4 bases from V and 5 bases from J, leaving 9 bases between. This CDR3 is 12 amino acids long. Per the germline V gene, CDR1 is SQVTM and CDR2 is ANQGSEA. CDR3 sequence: CSVGEGDQPQHF. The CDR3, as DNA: TGCAGCGTTGGCGAGGGGGATCAGCCCCAGCATTTT.

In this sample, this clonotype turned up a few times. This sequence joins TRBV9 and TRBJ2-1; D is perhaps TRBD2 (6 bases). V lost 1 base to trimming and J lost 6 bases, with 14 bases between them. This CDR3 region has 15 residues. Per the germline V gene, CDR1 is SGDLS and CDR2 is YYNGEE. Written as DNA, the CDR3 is TGTGCCAGCAGCGTATTCTCCATGACTAGCAATGAGCAGTTCTTC. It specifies CASSVFSMTSNEQFF.

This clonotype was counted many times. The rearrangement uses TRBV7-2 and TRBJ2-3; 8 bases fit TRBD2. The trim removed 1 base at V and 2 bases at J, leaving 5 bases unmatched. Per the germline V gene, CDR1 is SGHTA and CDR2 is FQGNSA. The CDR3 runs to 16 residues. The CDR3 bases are TGTGCCAGCAGCTTAGGAGCGGGAGTTGCCACAGATACGCAGTATTTT. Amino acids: CASSLGAGVATDTQYF.

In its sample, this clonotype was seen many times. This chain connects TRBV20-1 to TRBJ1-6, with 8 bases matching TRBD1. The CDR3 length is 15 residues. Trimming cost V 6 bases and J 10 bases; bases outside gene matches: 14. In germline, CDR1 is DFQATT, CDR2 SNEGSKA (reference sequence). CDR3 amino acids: CSAPSLRQGKSPLHF. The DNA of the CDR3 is TGCAGTGCCCCATCGCTAAGACAGGGGAAATCACCCCTCCACTTT.

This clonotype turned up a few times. The CDR3 nucleotides are TGTGCCAGTAACAACAGGACCTCCTACAATGAGCAGTTCTTC. Residues: CASNNRTSYNEQFF. The rearrangement joins TRBV19 to TRBJ2-1, with D perhaps matching TRBD1 (5 bases). V lost 7 bases, J lost 0 bases, and 10 bases lay in between. Germline V gives CDR1 LNHDA, CDR2 SQIVND (reference sequence). The CDR3 extends over 14 amino acids.

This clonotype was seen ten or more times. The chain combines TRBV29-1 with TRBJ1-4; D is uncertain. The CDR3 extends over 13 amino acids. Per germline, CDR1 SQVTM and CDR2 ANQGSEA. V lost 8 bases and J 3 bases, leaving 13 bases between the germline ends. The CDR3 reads CSTVGEANEKLFF. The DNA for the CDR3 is TGCAGCACCGTCGGGGAGGCTAATGAAAAACTGTTTTTT.